This T cell receptor beta chain comes out of a study of sequential checkpoint blockade in melanoma. The overall study: Arm A got nivolumab then ipilimumab; arm B the reverse, 1:1. After both sequences, patients received maintenance nivolumab.

Only in-frame clones appear in the TCRdb table, and some are missing; sequencing was by immunoSEQ multiplex PCR. The sample yields 21,000 or so clones, approximately 80% seen once. Trimming removed 5 bases from V and 3 bases from J, with 19 bases in between. The CDR3 is 17 amino acids. From germline, CDR1 is LNHDA and CDR2 SQIVND (reference sequence). Specified treatment: randomized to nivolumab then ipilimumab (arm A) or the reverse (arm B). The receptor was derived from a human donor with melanoma. The chain combines TRBV19 with TRBJ1-4; D is possibly TRBD1 (5 bases). This specimen was CD8+ T cells sorted from blood (inferred from file names), taken from a patient given nivolumab and ipilimumab in sequence. This chain's CDR3 is CASSVSTAARANEKLFF. In DNA, the CDR3 is TGTGCCAGTAGTGTATCTACAGCCGCCAGGGCTAATGAAAAACTGTTTTTT.